This T cell receptor (beta chain) appears in the sequencing data of a study of chemoradiotherapy in HPV16-positive cancers (dated by TCRdb to between 2022 and 2023). With respect to the entire study: Candidate HPV-specific T-cell clones and common TCR motifs were defined through functional T-cell assays on cells from two HPV16-positive patients. TCR repertoires from some 89 patients with HPV-related cancers were then used to track the candidate HPV-specific TCRs and motifs. The study set out to ask whether T-cell immunity against the HPV oncoproteins E6 and E7 changes over the course of chemoradiotherapy and whether that immunity affects survival. Results and caveats for the whole study, not just this receptor: Expansion of candidate HPV-specific clones and E7-related TCR motifs was observed in the tumor microenvironment during treatment, whereas no such expansion was observed for non-HPV-specific T cells. The survival association was reported for HPV16-positive patients, and the functional definition of HPV-specific T cells was derived from only two HPV16-positive patients. Among HPV16-positive patients, expansion of HPV-responsive T cells during chemoradiotherapy was associated with better recurrence-free survival.

Preparation of the library involved the immunoSEQ multiplex PCR assay. Imported from immuneACCESS, the table was reduced by TCRdb to in-frame sequences with V and J called. These copies leave out some clones; in studies compared against another copy, an unresolved V gene accounts for under half, and the cause of the remainder is not known. The sample has around 17,000 clones on record, 70% of them singletons. The ten most abundant clones make up less than 9.5% of the sample. V gives up 1 base and J gives up 2 bases, and the segment between their germline ends measures 14 bases. The CDR3 runs 16 residues from the cysteine to the phenylalanine. The DNA shown is the 48-base CDR3, in frame from base 1. Reading the germline V gene gives CDR1 SGHDN and CDR2 FVKESK. Repertoires were sampled repeatedly over the course of chemoradiotherapy so that clonal expansion in the tumor microenvironment could be followed.

Regarding this clone: The antigen it recognizes is unknown. Base qualities are missing; no much larger clone stands one base away.

The specimen comprised tumor tissue, sampled from a patient who underwent chemoradiotherapy. This TCR was sampled from a human donor with HPV-associated anogenital cancer. This receptor chain uses TRBV14 and TRBJ2-5; the D gene cannot be named for sure. The CDR3 region reads CASSQALNPRQETQYF. The DNA sequence reads TGTGCCAGCAGCCAAGCATTGAATCCCCGACAAGAGACCCAGTACTTC.